The clone carrying this T cell receptor beta chain has just one count. Its antigen is not known. Germline-derived CDR1 and CDR2 are ENHRY and SYGVKD. The length of the CDR3 is 15 residues. The V gene end was trimmed by 2 bases and the J gene end by 1 base; junction bases not matched to a gene: 4. This specimen comes from a study of T cell responses to AZD1222 COVID-19 vaccine. Points from the study as a whole: Within unmutated variant regions lay the reported targets of nearly half of spike-specific TCRs.

Libraries were prepared by immunoSEQ multiplex PCR; TCRdb keeps only in-frame clonotypes and omits some of them. The table includes over 50,000 clones, roughly 90% detected once. The receptor was isolated from an adult who received the AZD1222 COVID-19 vaccine. This chain uses TRBV10-3 with TRBJ1-2; 7 bases fit TRBD1. Here the sequenced sample was peripheral blood, taken 28 days after the second AZD1222 dose. The CDR3 region has the DNA TGTGCCATCAGTGAGACAGGGGTCGGTAACTATGGCTACACCTTC. It encodes CAISETGVGNYGYTF.